The clone carrying this T cell receptor beta chain was detected ten times or more. What it recognizes is unknown. This sample is part of a study of molecular identifiers for immune sequencing clone quantification. Broader study findings: Underestimation of highly expanded clone sizes could arise where identical TCR molecules share a barcode.

When naive CD8 T cells were sorted, they were gated as CD8+CD4-CCR7+CD45RA+. The CDR3 contains 12 residues. Trimming took off 7 bases at V and 3 bases at J, with 9 bases between the two ends. TCRdb reprocessed the PCR reads via MiXCR and lists one record per CDR3 protein. The sample carries roughly 50,000 distinct CDR3 sequences, about 25% recorded once. The specimen was naive CD8+ T cells from blood, with Jurkat cell RNA spiked in. Subset in this sample: FACS-sorted CD8+CD4-CCR7+CD45RA+ naive T cells. This chain joins TRBV12-3 or TRBV12-4 and TRBJ2-5, with a tentative D call TRBD1 (5 bases). The sequence was obtained from a human donor in good health. Some libraries in this study had Jurkat cell RNA spiked in. CDR3 amino acids: CASTTTEETQYF. The DNA of the CDR3 is TGTGCCAGCACAACGACAGAAGAGACCCAGTACTTC.